This record looks at one TCR beta chain sequence and its context. The antigen is undetermined. The source of the sample is a study of T cell responses to AZD1222 COVID-19 vaccine. The data were produced by immunoSEQ multiplex PCR, yet TCRdb's version contains in-frame clones alone and is incomplete. The profile shows roughly 97,000 clones, roughly 89% of them singletons. The CDR3 sequence is 13 residues long. The V gene lost 3 bases and the J gene lost 0 bases, with 5 bases spanning the gap. Germline CDR1 reads SGHNT; CDR2 reads YENEEA. Points from the study as a whole: Donors were chiefly white British, with a greater number of females, and clonal diversity was perhaps underestimated.

The rearrangement joins TRBV11-3 to TRBJ1-1; D gene unclear. Sample: peripheral blood, taken on day 0 of AZD1222 vaccination. The source is an adult in good health. CDR3 loop: CASSLTLNTEAFF. CDR3 nucleotides: TGTGCCAGCAGCTTGACATTGAACACTGAAGCTTTCTTT.